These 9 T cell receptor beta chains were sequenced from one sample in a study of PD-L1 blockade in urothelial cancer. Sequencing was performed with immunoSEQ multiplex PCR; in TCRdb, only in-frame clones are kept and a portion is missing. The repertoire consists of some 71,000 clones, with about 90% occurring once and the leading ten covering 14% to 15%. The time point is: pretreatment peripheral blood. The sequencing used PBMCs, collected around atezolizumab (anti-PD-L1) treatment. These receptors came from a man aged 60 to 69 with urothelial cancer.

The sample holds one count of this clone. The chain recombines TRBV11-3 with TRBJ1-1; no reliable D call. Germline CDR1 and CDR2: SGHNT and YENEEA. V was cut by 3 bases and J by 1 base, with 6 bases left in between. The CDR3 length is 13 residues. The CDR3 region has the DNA TGTGCCAGCAGCTTCACAGAGAACACTGAAGCTTTCTTT. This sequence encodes CASSFTENTEAFF.

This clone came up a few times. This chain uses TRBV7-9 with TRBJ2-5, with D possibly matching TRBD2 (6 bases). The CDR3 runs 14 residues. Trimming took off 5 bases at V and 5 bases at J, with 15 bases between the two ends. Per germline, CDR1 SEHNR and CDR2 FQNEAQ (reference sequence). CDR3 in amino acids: CASSPDGSRETQYF. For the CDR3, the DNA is TGTGCCAGCAGCCCGGACGGGAGTAGGGAGACCCAGTACTTC.

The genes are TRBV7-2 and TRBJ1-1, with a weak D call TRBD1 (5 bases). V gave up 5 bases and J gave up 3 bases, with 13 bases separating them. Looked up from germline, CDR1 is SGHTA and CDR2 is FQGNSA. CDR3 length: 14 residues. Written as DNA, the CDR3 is TGTGCCAGCAGCCTATCAGGGAAGGACACTGAAGCTTTCTTT. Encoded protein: CASSLSGKDTEAFF.

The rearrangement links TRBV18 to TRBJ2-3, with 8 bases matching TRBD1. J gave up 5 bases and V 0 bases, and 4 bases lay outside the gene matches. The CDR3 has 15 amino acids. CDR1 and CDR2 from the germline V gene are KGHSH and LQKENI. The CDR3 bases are TGTGCCAGCTCACCACCGGGACAGGTCGTAGATACGCAGTATTTT. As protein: CASSPPGQVVDTQYF.

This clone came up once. For the CDR3, the DNA is TGTGCCAGCAGCTTACGGGACAGGGTCTATGGCTACACCTTC. Residues: CASSLRDRVYGYTF. V and J are TRBV7-6 and TRBJ1-2, with 9 bases aligning to TRBD1. With V trimmed by 2 bases and J by 4 bases, 2 bases remained unmatched. The germline V gene has CDR1 SGHVS and CDR2 FNYEAQ. This CDR3 comprises 14 residues.

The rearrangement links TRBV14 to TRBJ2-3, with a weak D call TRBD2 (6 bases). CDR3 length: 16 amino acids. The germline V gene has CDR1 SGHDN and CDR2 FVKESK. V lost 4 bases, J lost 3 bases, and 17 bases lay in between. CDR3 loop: CASSRATGLATDTQYF. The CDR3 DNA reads TGTGCCAGCAGCCGAGCCACGGGGCTAGCGACAGATACGCAGTATTTT.

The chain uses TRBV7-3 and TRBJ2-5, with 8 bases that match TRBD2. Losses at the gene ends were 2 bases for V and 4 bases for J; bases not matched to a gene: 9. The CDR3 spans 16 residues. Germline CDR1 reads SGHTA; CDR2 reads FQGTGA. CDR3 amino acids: CASSLFAAGGLETQYF. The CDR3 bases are TGTGCCAGCAGCTTATTCGCGGCGGGGGGCTTAGAGACCCAGTACTTC.

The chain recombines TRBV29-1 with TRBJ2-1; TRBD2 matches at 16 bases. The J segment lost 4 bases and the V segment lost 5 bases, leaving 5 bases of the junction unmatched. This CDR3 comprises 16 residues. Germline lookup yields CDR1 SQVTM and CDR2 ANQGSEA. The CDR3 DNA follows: TGCAGCGTTCCCGGGACTAGCGGGGGGGCATACAATGAGCAGTTCTTC. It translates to CSVPGTSGGAYNEQFF.

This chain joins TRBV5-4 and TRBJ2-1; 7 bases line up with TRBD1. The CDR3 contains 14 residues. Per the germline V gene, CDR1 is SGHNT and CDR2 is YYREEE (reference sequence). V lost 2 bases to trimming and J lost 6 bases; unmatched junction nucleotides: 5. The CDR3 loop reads CASSLGGPSNEQFF. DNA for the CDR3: TGTGCCAGCAGCTTAGGGGGCCCCTCCAATGAGCAGTTCTTC.